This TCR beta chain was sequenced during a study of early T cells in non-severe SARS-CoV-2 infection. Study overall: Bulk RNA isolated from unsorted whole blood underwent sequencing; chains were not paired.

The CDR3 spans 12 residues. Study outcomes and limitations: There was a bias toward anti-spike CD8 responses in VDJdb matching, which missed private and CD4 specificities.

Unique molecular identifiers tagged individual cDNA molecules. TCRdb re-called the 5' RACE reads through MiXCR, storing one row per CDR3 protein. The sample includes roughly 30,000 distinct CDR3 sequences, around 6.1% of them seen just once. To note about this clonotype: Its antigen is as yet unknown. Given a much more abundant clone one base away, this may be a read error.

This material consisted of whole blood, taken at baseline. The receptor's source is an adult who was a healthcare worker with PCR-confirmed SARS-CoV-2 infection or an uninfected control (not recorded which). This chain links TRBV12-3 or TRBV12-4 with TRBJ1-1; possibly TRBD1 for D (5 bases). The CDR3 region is CAGSFLVGTAVF. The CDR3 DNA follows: TGTGCCGGCAGTTTTCTCGTAGGGACCGCGGTCTTT.